This passage covers 3 T cell receptor beta chains from one sample sequenced in a study of blood T cell repertoires in COVID-19. Only in-frame clones appear in the TCRdb table, and some are missing; sequencing was by immunoSEQ multiplex PCR. This repertoire shows 300,000 to 350,000 clones, around 83% found once; its top ten account for 2.5% to 3%. The source material was peripheral blood. The receptors shown here come from a man in his thirties or forties with active or convalescent COVID-19.

The chain joins TRBV7-9 to TRBJ1-2; 9 bases fit TRBD1. CDR1 is SEHNR, CDR2 FQNEAQ, per germline (reference sequence). Trimming removed 4 bases from V and 6 bases from J; junction bases left unmatched: 3. The CDR3 runs to 13 residues. The DNA for the CDR3 is TGTGCCAGCAGCTGGGGACAGGGAAATGGCTACACCTTC. Protein sequence: CASSWGQGNGYTF.

The gene calls are TRBV6-2 or TRBV6-3 and TRBJ1-2, with TRBD1 matching over 7 bases. CDR1 is MNHEY, CDR2 SVGEGT, per germline. CDR3 length: 15 residues. Unmatched junction bases numbered 8, after V lost 1 base and J lost 6 bases. CDR3 sequence (DNA): TGTGCCAGCAGTTACTTATCGACAGGGAGGAATGGCTACACCTTC. This codes for CASSYLSTGRNGYTF.

The J gene is TRBJ2-7, the V gene TRBV12-3 or TRBV12-4; D perhaps matches TRBD1 (5 bases). The V end was cut by 7 bases, the J end by 3 bases, with 13 bases between. The CDR3 has 13 residues. The CDR3 nucleotides read TGTGCCAGCACTTGGCAGGGCAACTACGAGCAGTACTTC. Translating gives CASTWQGNYEQYF.